The 20 T cell receptor beta chains below all came from one sample that was sequenced in a study of blood T cell repertoires in COVID-19. Generated by immunoSEQ multiplex PCR, the TCRdb table keeps only in-frame clones and is missing some. There are under 100,000 clones in the sample; about 89% occur only once, and more than 3% lies in the top ten. The source material was peripheral blood. These receptors came from a woman in her seventies with acute or convalescent COVID-19.

V gene TRBV18 combines with J gene TRBJ1-3; a weak D match, TRBD1 (5 bases). Germline V gene sequence: CDR1 KGHSH, CDR2 LQKENI. The CDR3 consists of 16 residues. V shed 5 bases and J shed 0 bases, with 14 bases lying between them. CDR3 residues: CASSSTVDGSGNTIYF. DNA of the CDR3: TGTGCCAGCTCATCGACAGTCGACGGCTCTGGAAACACCATATATTTT.

This chain links TRBV28 with TRBJ1-6; D perhaps matches TRBD1 (6 bases). This CDR3 contains 15 residues. Germline lookup yields CDR1 MDHEN and CDR2 SYDVKM. Trimming cost V 6 bases and J 8 bases, with 17 bases left between them. The CDR3 region has the DNA TGTGCCAGCAGCACCGTAAGGGCAGGGGATTCACCCCTCCACTTT. Translated, it gives CASSTVRAGDSPLHF.

This sequence joins TRBV19 and TRBJ2-2, with 9 bases aligning to TRBD1. J was trimmed by 0 bases and V by 7 bases; bases with no gene match: 15. The CDR3 contains 19 residues. The germline CDR1 and CDR2 sequences are LNHDA and SQIVND (reference sequence). The CDR3 reads CASNQIGQGPDPNTGELFF. CDR3 in DNA: TGTGCCAGTAACCAAATTGGACAGGGGCCGGACCCGAACACCGGGGAGCTGTTTTTT. Supplemented by reference TRBV19 and TRBJ2-2, the full variable domain reads DGGITQSPKYLFRKEGQNVTLSCEQNLNHDAMYWYRQDPGQGLRLIYYSQIVNDFQKGDIAEGYSVSREKKESFPLTVTSAQKNPTAFYLCASNQIGQGPDPNTGELFFGEGSRLTVL.

The rearrangement links TRBV27 to TRBJ1-2; possible D gene TRBD1, 6 bases. V was trimmed by 6 bases and J by 7 bases, leaving 21 bases between them. Germline V gene sequence: CDR1 MNHEY, CDR2 SMNVEV (reference sequence). This CDR3 contains 15 residues. CDR3: CASRNSGQLYGGYTF. The CDR3 nucleotides are TGTGCCAGCAGAAATTCAGGACAGCTTTACGGTGGCTACACCTTC.

The rearrangement links TRBV5-8 to TRBJ1-4; 7 nucleotides agree with TRBD1. This CDR3 contains 18 residues. V lost 0 bases and J lost 5; bases outside the gene matches: 13. Germline V CDR1 and CDR2: SGHTS, YDEGEE. The DNA for the CDR3 is TGTGCCAGCAGCTTGGTTGTGACATACGGGGGACAGAATGAAAAACTGTTTTTT. Translated: CASSLVVTYGGQNEKLFF.

The chain uses TRBV11-2 and TRBJ1-5; TRBD1 agrees at 11 bases. Germline lookup yields CDR1 SGHAT and CDR2 FQNNGV. V lost 4 bases to trimming and J lost 4 bases; unmatched junction nucleotides: 3. The CDR3 runs 15 residues. The CDR3 protein is CASSWGQGGNQPQHF. The CDR3 DNA reads TGTGCCAGCAGCTGGGGACAGGGGGGAAATCAGCCCCAGCATTTT.

The chain is built from TRBV20-1 and TRBJ2-3, with D maybe TRBD1 (6 bases). V was trimmed by 3 bases and J by 3 bases, leaving 13 bases between them. The CDR3 runs to 14 residues. Germline V gene data show CDR1 as DFQATT and CDR2 as SNEGSKA (reference sequence). CDR3 residues: CSASERRGTDTQYF. In DNA form, the CDR3 reads TGCAGTGCTAGTGAGAGAAGGGGGACAGATACGCAGTATTTT.

The gene calls are TRBV3-1 (or the pseudogene TRBV3-2) and TRBJ2-3, with D perhaps TRBD1 (5 bases). V lost 4 bases and J lost 6, with 11 bases in between. CDR1 LGHDT and CDR2 YNNKEL come from the germline V gene (reference sequence). This CDR3 comprises 13 residues. DNA of the CDR3: TGTGCCAGCAGCCCGACAGTTTCGGATACGCAGTATTTT. This sequence encodes CASSPTVSDTQYF.

Remarks on this clone: Other DNA sequences in this specimen translate into the identical CDR3. CDR3 sequence reads: CASSYRAGETQYF. CDR3 sequence (DNA): TGTGCCAGTAGTTACAGGGCTGGGGAGACCCAGTACTTC. The chain carries TRBV19 and TRBJ2-5; weak D call: TRBD1 (6 bases). Germline V gene sequence: CDR1 LNHDA, CDR2 SQIVND (reference sequence). V lost 5 bases, J lost 5 bases, and 12 bases lay in between. The CDR3 extends over 13 amino acids. Full variable domain (rest looked up from reference TRBV19 and TRBJ2-5): DGGITQSPKYLFRKEGQNVTLSCEQNLNHDAMYWYRQDPGQGLRLIYYSQIVNDFQKGDIAEGYSVSREKKESFPLTVTSAQKNPTAFYLCASSYRAGETQYFGPGTRLLVL.

This chain links TRBV6-1 with TRBJ2-1; D remains ambiguous. CDR3 length: 17 amino acids. V was pared by 1 base and J by 0 bases, with 13 bases between. The germline CDR1 and CDR2 sequences are MNHNS and SASEGT. The CDR3: CASSEEFQASSYNEQFF. For the CDR3, the DNA is TGTGCCAGCAGTGAAGAGTTCCAGGCGAGCTCCTACAATGAGCAGTTCTTC.

V usage is TRBV28 and J usage is TRBJ2-1; TRBD2 matches at 12 bases. V gave up 6 bases and J gave up 8 bases; unmatched junction bases: 8. This CDR3 is built from 15 residues. The V gene's germline CDR1 is MDHEN and CDR2 SYDVKM. This CDR3 reads CASSQELAGGYEQFF. CDR3 sequence (DNA): TGTGCCAGCAGCCAGGAACTAGCGGGAGGTTATGAGCAGTTCTTC.

J is TRBJ1-1 and V is TRBV7-7; D is perhaps TRBD1 (6 bases). This CDR3 region has 19 residues. Germline V CDR1 and CDR2: SSHAT, FNYEAQ (reference sequence). CDR3 in DNA: TGTGCTAGCGGACCGCAGGGGAGGGGCGAAGGGATAGGGAACACTGAAGCTTTCTTT. Amino acids: CASGPQGRGEGIGNTEAFF.

This clone has only one observation. The rearrangement links TRBV29-1 to TRBJ2-4, with D possibly matching TRBD2 (6 bases). The CDR3 has 13 amino acids. The germline gives CDR1 SQVTM, CDR2 ANQGSEA. The germline V and J ends were trimmed by 4 bases and 9 bases, with 16 bases remaining between them. The CDR3 DNA is TGCAGCGTTGGTTCGGGGGATATAGGCATTCAGTACTTC. Its protein product is CSVGSGDIGIQYF.

The gene calls are TRBV10-3 and TRBJ2-1; 12 nucleotides match TRBD2. The junction had 5 bases not matched to a gene; V was cut back by 6 bases and J by 2 bases. There are 16 residues in the CDR3. In germline, CDR1 is ENHRY, CDR2 SYGVKD. The CDR3 sequence: CAISPSSGRAYNEQFF. Here the CDR3 DNA reads TGTGCCATCAGCCCGTCTAGCGGGAGGGCCTACAATGAGCAGTTCTTC.

The rearrangement uses TRBV23-1 and TRBJ1-6, with 7 bases matching TRBD1. TRBV23-1 is an ORF, with its function uncertain. The CDR3 is 17 residues long. J gave up 5 bases and V 2 bases, and 9 bases lay outside the gene matches. DNA for the CDR3: TGCGCCAGCAGTCAAATACCGGGACAGCCACATAATTCACCCCTCCACTTT. Residues: CASSQIPGQPHNSPLHF.

The chain uses TRBV6-5 and TRBJ2-7, with D possibly matching TRBD1 (5 bases). Trimming shortened V by 6 bases and J by 3 bases, and 18 bases separated the two germline ends. Germline CDR1 MNHEY, CDR2 SVGAGI. The CDR3 has 15 residues. CDR3: CASSDFFGAGYEQYF. CDR3 nucleotide sequence: TGTGCCAGCAGCGATTTTTTTGGGGCAGGCTACGAGCAGTACTTC.

The chain uses TRBV24-1 and TRBJ1-1, with TRBD1 matching over 7 bases. The CDR3 totals 13 residues. The trim removed 3 bases at V and 10 bases at J, leaving 7 bases unmatched. CDR1 and CDR2 from the germline V gene are KGHDR and SFDVKD. The CDR3 region has the DNA TGTGCCACCAGTGATAGACAGGGTGTCGGAGCTTTCTTT. Amino acid sequence: CATSDRQGVGAFF.

DNA for the CDR3: TGTGCCAGCAGCTTGACAGCCTCGTCAGATACGCAGTATTTT. Protein sequence: CASSLTASSDTQYF. The chain carries TRBV7-9 and TRBJ2-3; D possibly corresponds to TRBD1 (5 bases). CDR1 SEHNR and CDR2 FQNEAQ come from the germline V gene (reference sequence). This CDR3 is 14 amino acids long. V shed 3 bases and J shed 4 bases, with 11 bases lying between them.

In this sample, this clone turned up once. The V gene is TRBV5-1, the J gene TRBJ2-5, with D possibly being TRBD1 (5 bases). The CDR3 loop spans 16 amino acids. V gave up 4 bases and J gave up 7 bases, with 23 bases separating them. Germline loops: CDR1 SGHRS, CDR2 YFSETQ. This CDR3 reads CASSPARQGLTGTQYF. In nucleotides, the CDR3 is TGCGCCAGCAGCCCAGCTCGGCAGGGCCTAACGGGGACCCAGTACTTC.

This clone was seen only once. This chain uses TRBV13 with TRBJ1-5, with D possibly TRBD1 on 5 matching bases. Trimming stripped 5 bases from V and 7 bases from J, with 15 bases between. The CDR3 is made up of 14 amino acids. Germline V CDR1 and CDR2: PRHDT, FYEKMQ (reference sequence). The CDR3 protein is CASSAPGGWQPQHF. The CDR3 region has the DNA TGTGCCAGCAGCGCCCCGGGGGGTTGGCAGCCCCAGCATTTT. The variable domain in full, completed from reference TRBV13 and TRBJ1-5, reads AAGVIQSPRHLIKEKRETATLKCYPIPRHDTVYWYQQGPGQDPQFLISFYEKMQSDKGSIPDRFSAQQFSDYHSELNMSSLELGDSALYFCASSAPGGWQPQHFGDGTRLSIL.